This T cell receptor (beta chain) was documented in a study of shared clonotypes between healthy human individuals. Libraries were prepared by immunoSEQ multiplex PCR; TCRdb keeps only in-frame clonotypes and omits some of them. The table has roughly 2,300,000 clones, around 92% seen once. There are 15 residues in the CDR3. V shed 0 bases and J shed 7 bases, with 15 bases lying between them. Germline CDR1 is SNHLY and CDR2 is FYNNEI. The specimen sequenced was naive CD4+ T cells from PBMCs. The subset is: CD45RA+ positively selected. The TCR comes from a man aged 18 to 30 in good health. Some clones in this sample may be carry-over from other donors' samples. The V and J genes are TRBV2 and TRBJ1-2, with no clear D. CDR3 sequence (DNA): TGTGCCAGCAGTGAAGCGCTTCGGGCAGCGTCTGGCTACACCTTC. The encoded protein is CASSEALRAASGYTF.